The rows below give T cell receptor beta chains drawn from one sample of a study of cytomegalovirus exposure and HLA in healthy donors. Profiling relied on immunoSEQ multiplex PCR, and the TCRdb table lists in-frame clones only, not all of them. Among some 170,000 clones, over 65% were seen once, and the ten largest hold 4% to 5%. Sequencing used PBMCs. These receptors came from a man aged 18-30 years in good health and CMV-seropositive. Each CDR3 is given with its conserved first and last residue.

CASSLGLRSNQPQHF,TRBJ1-5,TRBV2
CASSPRTDSGNTIYF,TRBJ1-3,TRBV7-8
CASRWMGQNTEAFF,TRBJ1-1,TRBV19
CASSFGRNNEKLFF,TRBJ1-4,TRBV7-9
CATTAGSNNEQFF,TRBJ2-1,TRBV15
CASKTGNTEAFF,TRBJ1-1,TRBV6-1
CASSTRLASTGELFF,TRBJ2-2,TRBV28
CASSLDLDWEGPEAFF,TRBJ1-1,TRBV5-4
CASSRGTESSYNSPLHF,TRBJ1-6,TRBV27
CASGRAGNEKLFF,TRBJ1-4,TRBV6-1
CASRRQGASTGELFF,TRBJ2-2,TRBV6-1
CAISERAGGNYGYTF,TRBJ1-2,TRBV10-3
CASSLGQGAGQPQHF,TRBJ1-5,TRBV7-2
CASSLGTGDYGYTF,TRBJ1-2,TRBV4-2
CASSYSPGFREGYTF,TRBJ1-2,TRBV6-5
CASSLGQGNTIYF,TRBJ1-3,TRBV7-9
CATRQGVSSGANVLTF,TRBJ2-6,TRBV2
CASSSPGFYNQPQHF,TRBJ1-5,TRBV21-1
CSVEDHPSGVSYNEQFF,TRBJ2-1,TRBV29-1
CASSAGTGGNQPQHF,TRBJ1-5,TRBV2
CASSPTGQGITEAFF,TRBJ1-1,TRBV19
CASSSRWQGKNTEAFF,TRBJ1-1,TRBV11-2
CAWRQDRYSNQPQHF,TRBJ1-5,TRBV30
CASSTLQGTYGYTF,TRBJ1-2,TRBV6-5
CASSLDRDGYNEQFF,TRBJ2-1,TRBV2
CASSLGRRNEAFF,TRBJ1-1,TRBV7-2
CASSSMFLVKQGGEGAFF,TRBJ1-1,TRBV4-1
CASSPSSGVNEQFF,TRBJ2-1,TRBV4-2
CASGTPDTEAFF,TRBJ1-1,TRBV4-2
CASSFDRDTEAFF,TRBJ1-1,TRBV7-9
CASSLLAGGANEQFF,TRBJ2-1,TRBV5-1
CASSPQEGASYNEQFF,TRBJ2-1,TRBV5-4
CASSLFAGVSTDTQYF,TRBJ2-3,TRBV5-6
CASSHPGQDAYNEQFF,TRBJ2-1,TRBV14
CAWSGQLNTEAFF,TRBJ1-1,TRBV30
CASKQGSGNQPQHF,TRBJ1-5,TRBV27
CASSSQGIANYGYTF,TRBJ1-2,TRBV27
CAITRQGARGYTF,TRBJ1-2,TRBV10-3
CASSPGLAEYNEQFF,TRBJ2-1,TRBV5-4
CASSLSLALSNEQFF,TRBJ2-1,TRBV7-9
CASSENPGTNYGYTF,TRBJ1-2,TRBV11-2
CASSSFREETQYF,TRBJ2-5,TRBV27
CASSSPKKDRGRLGEAFF,TRBJ1-1,TRBV5-1
CASSRGPGELFF,TRBJ2-2,TRBV27
CASSVEELNTEAFF,TRBJ1-1,TRBV9
CASSLGGSNEKLFF,TRBJ1-4,TRBV5-1
CASSPGTGGGAEAFF,TRBJ1-1,TRBV5-6
CASRYTGDTGELFF,TRBJ2-2,TRBV10-1
CASSLSYSGGRNTEAFF,TRBJ1-1,TRBV11-3
CASGLGLQGNTEAFF,TRBJ1-1,TRBV12-5
CASSPPGGSNTEAFF,TRBJ1-1,TRBV18
CASSIGGQGANGYTF,TRBJ1-2,TRBV19
CASSSLRGGTDTQYF,TRBJ2-3,TRBV28
CASSAGDAEAFF,TRBJ1-1,TRBV9
CASSLVAGAYNEQFF,TRBJ2-1,TRBV13